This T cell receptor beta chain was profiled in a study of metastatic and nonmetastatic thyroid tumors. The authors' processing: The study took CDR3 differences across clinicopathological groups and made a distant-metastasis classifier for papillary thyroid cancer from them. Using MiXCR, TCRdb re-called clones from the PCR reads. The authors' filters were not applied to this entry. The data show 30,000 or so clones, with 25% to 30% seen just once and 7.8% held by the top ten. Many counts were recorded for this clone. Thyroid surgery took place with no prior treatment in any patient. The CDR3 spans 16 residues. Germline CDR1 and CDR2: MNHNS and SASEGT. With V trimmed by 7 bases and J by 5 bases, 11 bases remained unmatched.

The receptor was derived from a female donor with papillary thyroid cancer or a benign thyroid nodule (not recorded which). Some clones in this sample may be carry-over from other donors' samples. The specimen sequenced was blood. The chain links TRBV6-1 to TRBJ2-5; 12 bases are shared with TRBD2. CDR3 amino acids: CASKVSTSGSRETQYF. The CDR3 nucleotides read TGTGCCAGCAAAGTCTCGACTAGCGGGAGTCGGGAGACCCAGTACTTC.